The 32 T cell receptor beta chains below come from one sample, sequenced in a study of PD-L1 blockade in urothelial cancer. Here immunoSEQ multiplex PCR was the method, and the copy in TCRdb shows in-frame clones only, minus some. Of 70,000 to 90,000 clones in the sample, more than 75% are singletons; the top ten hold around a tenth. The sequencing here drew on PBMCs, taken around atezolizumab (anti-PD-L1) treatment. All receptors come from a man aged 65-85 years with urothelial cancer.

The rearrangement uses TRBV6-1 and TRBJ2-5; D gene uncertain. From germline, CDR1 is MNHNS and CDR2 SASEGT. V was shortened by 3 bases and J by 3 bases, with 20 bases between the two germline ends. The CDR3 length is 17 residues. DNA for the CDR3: TGTGCCAGCAGTGAGGGTGGTAGCATCCCCTCAAAAGAGACCCAGTACTTC. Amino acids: CASSEGGSIPSKETQYF.

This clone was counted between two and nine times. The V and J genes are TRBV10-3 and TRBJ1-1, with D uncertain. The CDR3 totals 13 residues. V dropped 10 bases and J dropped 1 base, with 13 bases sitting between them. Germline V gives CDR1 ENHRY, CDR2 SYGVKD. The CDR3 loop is CATKAAANTEAFF. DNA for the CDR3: TGTGCCACCAAGGCGGCAGCGAACACTGAAGCTTTCTTT.

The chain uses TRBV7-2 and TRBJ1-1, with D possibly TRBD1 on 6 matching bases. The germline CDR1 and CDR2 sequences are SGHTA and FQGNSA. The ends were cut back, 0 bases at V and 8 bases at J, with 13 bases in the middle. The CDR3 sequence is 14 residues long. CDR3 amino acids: CASSLALAGAEAFF. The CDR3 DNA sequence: TGTGCCAGCAGCTTAGCACTTGCAGGGGCAGAAGCTTTCTTT.

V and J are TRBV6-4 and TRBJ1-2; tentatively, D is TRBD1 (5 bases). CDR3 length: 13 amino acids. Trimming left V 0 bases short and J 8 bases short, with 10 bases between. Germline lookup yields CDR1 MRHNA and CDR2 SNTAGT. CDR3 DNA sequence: TGTGCCAGCAGTGACTCGTCTCGGGGGGGCTACACCTTC. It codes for CASSDSSRGGYTF.

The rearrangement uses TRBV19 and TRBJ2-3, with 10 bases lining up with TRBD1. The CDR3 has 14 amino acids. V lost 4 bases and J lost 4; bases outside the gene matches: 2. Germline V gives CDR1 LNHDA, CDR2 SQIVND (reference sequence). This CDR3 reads CASSNGQGADTQYF. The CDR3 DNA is TGTGCCAGTAGTAATGGACAGGGGGCAGATACGCAGTATTTT.

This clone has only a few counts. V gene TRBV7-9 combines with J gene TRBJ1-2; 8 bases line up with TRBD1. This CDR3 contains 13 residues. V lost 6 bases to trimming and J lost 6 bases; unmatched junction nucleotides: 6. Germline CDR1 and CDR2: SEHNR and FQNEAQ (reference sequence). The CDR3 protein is CASSRQGADGYTF. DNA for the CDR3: TGTGCCAGCAGTCGGCAGGGGGCAGATGGCTACACCTTC. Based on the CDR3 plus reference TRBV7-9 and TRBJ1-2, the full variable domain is DTGVSQNPRHKITKRGQNVTFRCDPISEHNRLYWYRQTLGQGPEFLTYFQNEAQLEKSRLLSDRFSAERPKGSFSTLEIQRTEQGDSAMYLCASSRQGADGYTFGSGTRLTVV.

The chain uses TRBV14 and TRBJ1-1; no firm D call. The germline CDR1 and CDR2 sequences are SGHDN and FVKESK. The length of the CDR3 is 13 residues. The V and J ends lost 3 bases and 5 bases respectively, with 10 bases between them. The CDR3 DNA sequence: TGTGCCAGCAGCCAGTGGACGGGAACTGAAGCTTTCTTT. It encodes CASSQWTGTEAFF.

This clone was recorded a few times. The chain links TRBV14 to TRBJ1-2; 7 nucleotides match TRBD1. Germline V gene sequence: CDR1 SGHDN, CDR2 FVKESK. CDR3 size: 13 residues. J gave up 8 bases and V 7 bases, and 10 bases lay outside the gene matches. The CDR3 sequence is CASMGQPRGGYTF. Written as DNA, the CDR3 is TGTGCCAGCATGGGACAGCCCCGGGGAGGCTACACCTTC.

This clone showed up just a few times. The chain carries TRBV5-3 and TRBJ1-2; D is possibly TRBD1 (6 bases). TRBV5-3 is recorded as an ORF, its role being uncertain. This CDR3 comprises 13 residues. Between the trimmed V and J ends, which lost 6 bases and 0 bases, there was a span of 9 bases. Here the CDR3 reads CARIWTANYGYTF. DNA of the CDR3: TGTGCCAGAATCTGGACAGCTAACTATGGCTACACCTTC.

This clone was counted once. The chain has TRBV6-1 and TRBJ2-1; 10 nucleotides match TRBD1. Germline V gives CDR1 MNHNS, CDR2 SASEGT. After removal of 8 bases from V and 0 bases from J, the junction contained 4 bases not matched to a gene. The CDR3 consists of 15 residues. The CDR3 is CASRRDRGSYNEQFF. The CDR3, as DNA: TGTGCCAGCCGTCGGGACAGGGGCTCCTACAATGAGCAGTTCTTC.

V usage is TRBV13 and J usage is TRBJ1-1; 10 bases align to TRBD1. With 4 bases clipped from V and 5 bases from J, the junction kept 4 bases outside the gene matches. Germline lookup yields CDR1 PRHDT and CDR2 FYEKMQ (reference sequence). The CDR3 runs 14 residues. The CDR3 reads CASSSRDRGTEAFF. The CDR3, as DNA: TGTGCCAGCAGCTCCCGGGACAGGGGTACTGAAGCTTTCTTT.

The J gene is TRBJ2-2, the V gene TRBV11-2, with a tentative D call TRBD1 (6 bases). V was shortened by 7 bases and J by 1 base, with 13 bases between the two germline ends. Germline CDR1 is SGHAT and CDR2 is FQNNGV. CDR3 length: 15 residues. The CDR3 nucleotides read TGTGCCAGCAACAAAAAGGGACAGAACACCGGGGAGCTGTTTTTT. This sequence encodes CASNKKGQNTGELFF.

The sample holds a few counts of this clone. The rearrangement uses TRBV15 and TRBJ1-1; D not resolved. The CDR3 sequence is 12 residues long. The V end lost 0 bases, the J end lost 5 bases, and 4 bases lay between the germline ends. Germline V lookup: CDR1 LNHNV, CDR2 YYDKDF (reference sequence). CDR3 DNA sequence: TGTGCCACCAGCAGAGATCAAACTGAAGCTTTCTTT. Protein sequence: CATSRDQTEAFF. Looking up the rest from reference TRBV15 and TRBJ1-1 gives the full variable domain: DAMVIQNPRYQVTQFGKPVTLSCSQTLNHNVMYWYQQKSSQAPKLLFHYYDKDFNNEADTPDNFQSRRPNTSFCFLDIRSPGLGDTAMYLCATSRDQTEAFFGQGTRLTVV.

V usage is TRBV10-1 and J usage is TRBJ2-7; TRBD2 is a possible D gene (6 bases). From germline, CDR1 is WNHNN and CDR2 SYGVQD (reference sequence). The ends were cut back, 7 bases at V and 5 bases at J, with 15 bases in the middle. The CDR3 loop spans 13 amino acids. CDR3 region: CASIGRGMNEQYF. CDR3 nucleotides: TGCGCCAGCATCGGTCGGGGGATGAACGAGCAGTACTTC.

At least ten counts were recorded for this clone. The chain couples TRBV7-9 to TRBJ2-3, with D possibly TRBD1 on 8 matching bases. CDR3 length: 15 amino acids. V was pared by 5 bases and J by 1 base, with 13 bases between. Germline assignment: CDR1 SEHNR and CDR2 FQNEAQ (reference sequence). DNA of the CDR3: TGTGCCAGCAGCCTCACAGGGGGGGGCACAGATACGCAGTATTTT. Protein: CASSLTGGGTDTQYF.

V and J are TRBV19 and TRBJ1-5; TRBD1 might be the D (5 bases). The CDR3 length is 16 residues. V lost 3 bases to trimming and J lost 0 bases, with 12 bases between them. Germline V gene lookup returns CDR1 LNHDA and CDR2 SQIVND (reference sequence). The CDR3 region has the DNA TGTGCCAGTAGTATGGAGACAGAGAATAGCAATCAGCCCCAGCATTTT. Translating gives CASSMETENSNQPQHF.

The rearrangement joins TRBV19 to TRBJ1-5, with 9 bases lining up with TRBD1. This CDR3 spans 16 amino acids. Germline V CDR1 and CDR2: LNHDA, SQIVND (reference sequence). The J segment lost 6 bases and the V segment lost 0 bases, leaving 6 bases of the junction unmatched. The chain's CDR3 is CASSIDGTGISQPQHF. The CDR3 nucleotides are TGTGCCAGTAGTATAGATGGGACAGGGATCAGTCAGCCCCAGCATTTT.

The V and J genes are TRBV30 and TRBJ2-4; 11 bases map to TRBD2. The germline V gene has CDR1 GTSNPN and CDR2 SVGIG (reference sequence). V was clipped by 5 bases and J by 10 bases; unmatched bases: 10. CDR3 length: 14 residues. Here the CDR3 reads CAWRLAGLGVIQYF. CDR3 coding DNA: TGTGCCTGGCGACTAGCGGGGCTAGGAGTAATTCAGTACTTC.

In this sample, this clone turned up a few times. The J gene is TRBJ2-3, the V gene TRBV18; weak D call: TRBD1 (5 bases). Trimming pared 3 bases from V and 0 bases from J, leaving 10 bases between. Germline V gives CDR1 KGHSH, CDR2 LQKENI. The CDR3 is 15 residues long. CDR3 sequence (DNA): TGTGCCAGCTCACCGAAGGGGCATAGCACAGATACGCAGTATTTT. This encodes CASSPKGHSTDTQYF.

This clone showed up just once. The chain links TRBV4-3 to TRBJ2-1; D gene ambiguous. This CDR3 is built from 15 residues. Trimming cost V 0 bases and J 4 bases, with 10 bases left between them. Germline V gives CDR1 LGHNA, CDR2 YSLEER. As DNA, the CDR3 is TGCGCCAGCAGCCAAGATACGAACACATACAATGAGCAGTTCTTC. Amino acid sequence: CASSQDTNTYNEQFF.

In DNA form, the CDR3 reads TGTGCTGCTGAGAGGTTGCACGGCGAGCAGTACTTC. It yields the protein CAAERLHGEQYF. The V call is TRBV28, the J call TRBJ2-7; D gene uncertain. The germline V gene encodes CDR1 MDHEN and CDR2 SYDVKM. The CDR3 has 12 residues.

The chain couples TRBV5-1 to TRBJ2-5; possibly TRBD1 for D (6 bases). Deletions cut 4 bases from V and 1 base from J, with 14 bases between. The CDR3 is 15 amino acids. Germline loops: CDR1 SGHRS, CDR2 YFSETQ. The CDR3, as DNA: TGCGCCAGCAGCCCCCAGACAGGTTTCCAAGAGACCCAGTACTTC. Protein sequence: CASSPQTGFQETQYF. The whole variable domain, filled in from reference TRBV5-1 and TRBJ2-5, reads KAGVTQTPRYLIKTRGQQVTLSCSPISGHRSVSWYQQTPGQGLQFLFEYFSETQRNKGNFPGRFSGRQFSNSRSEMNVSTLELGDSALYLCASSPQTGFQETQYFGPGTRLLVL.

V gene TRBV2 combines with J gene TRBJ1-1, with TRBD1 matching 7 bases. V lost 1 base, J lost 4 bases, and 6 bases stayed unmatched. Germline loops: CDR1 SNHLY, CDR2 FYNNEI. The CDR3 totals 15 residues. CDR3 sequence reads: CASSEDRGGGTEAFF. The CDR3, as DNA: TGTGCCAGCAGTGAAGACAGGGGAGGTGGCACTGAAGCTTTCTTT.

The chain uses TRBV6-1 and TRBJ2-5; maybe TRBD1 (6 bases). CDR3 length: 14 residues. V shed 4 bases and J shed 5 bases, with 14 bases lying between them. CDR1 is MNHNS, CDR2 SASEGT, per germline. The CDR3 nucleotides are TGTGCCAGCAGTGTGGATCCTCAGGGGGAGACCCAGTACTTC. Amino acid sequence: CASSVDPQGETQYF.

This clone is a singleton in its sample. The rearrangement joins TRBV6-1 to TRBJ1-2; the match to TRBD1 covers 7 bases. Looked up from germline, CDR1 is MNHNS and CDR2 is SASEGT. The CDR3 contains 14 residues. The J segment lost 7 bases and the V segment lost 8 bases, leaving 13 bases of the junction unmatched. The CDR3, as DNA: TGTGCCAGCGAACAGGGGATGAATTACCGTGGCTACACCTTC. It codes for CASEQGMNYRGYTF.

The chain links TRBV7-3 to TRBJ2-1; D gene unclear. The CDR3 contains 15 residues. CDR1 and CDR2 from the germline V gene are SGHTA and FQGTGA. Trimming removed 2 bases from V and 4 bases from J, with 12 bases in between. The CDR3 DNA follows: TGTGCCAGCAGCTTAGAGGCTATGCTATACAATGAGCAGTTCTTC. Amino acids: CASSLEAMLYNEQFF. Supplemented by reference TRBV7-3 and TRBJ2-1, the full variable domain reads GAGVSQTPSNKVTEKGKYVELRCDPISGHTALYWYRQSLGQGPEFLIYFQGTGAADDSGLPNDRFFAVRPEGSVSTLKIQRTERGDSAVYLCASSLEAMLYNEQFFGPGTRLTVL.

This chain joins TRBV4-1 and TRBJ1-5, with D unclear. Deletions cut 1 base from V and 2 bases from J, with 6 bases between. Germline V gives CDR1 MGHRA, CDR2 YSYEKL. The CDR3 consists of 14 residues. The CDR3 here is CASSQGAGNQPQHF. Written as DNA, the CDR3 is TGCGCCAGCAGCCAAGGAGCTGGCAATCAGCCCCAGCATTTT.

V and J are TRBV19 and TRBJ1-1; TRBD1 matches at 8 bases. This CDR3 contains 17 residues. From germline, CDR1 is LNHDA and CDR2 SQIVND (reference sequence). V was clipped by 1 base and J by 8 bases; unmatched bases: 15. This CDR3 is CASSIGTSWTGFTEAFF. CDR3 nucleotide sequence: TGTGCCAGTAGTATAGGGACTTCGTGGACAGGGTTCACCGAAGCTTTCTTT. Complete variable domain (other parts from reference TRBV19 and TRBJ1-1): DGGITQSPKYLFRKEGQNVTLSCEQNLNHDAMYWYRQDPGQGLRLIYYSQIVNDFQKGDIAEGYSVSREKKESFPLTVTSAQKNPTAFYLCASSIGTSWTGFTEAFFGQGTRLTVV.

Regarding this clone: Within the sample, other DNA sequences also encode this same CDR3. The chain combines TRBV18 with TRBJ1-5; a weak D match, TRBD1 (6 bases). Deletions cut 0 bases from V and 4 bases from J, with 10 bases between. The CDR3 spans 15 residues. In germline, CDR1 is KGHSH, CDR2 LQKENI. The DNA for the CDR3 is TGTGCCAGCTCACCACCCGGGACAAGTAATCAGCCCCAGCATTTT. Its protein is CASSPPGTSNQPQHF.

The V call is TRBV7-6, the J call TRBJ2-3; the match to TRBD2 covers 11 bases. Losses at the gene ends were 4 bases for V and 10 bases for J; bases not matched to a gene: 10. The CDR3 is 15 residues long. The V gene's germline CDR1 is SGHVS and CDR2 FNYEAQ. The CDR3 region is CASSYNSGGAGSQYF. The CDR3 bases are TGTGCCAGCAGCTACAATAGCGGGGGGGCCGGGTCGCAGTATTTT.

This CDR3 reads CASSPPSGREETQYF. CDR3 sequence (DNA): TGTGCCAGCAGCCCCCCCAGCGGGAGGGAGGAGACCCAGTACTTC. This chain joins TRBV7-2 and TRBJ2-5; 10 bases align to TRBD2. Germline V gene sequence: CDR1 SGHTA, CDR2 FQGNSA. The CDR3 runs to 15 residues. V was pared by 5 bases and J by 5 bases, with 8 bases of the junction left unmatched.

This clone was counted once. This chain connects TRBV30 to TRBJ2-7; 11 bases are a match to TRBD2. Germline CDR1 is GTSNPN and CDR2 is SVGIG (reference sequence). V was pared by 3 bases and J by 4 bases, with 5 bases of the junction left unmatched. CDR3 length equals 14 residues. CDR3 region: CAWRNSGRGYEQYF. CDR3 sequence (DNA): TGTGCCTGGAGAAATAGCGGGAGGGGGTACGAGCAGTACTTC.